Below are 16 T cell receptor beta chains sequenced from a single sample in a study of T cells in Graves' hyperthyroidism and ophthalmopathy. RNA transcripts yielded amplified TCR beta CDR3 regions. The TCR CDR3 was amplified in a first-round RT-PCR using the HTBI primer set. Each CDR3 protein is one row after TCRdb ran MiXCR on the multiplex PCR reads. The sample contains 500,000 to 700,000 distinct CDR3 sequences, 15% to 20% of which appear only once. Sequenced: blood. The receptors here all came from a young woman with Graves' hyperthyroidism.

This clonotype was detected many times. The chain carries TRBV10-3 and TRBJ1-1; possibly TRBD1 for D (6 bases). CDR1 is ENHRY, CDR2 SYGVKD, per germline. The CDR3 sequence is 14 residues long. The V and J ends lost 6 bases and 3 bases respectively, with 14 bases between them. CDR3 protein: CAIRTQGLYTEAFF. For the CDR3, the DNA is TGTGCCATCAGGACACAGGGTCTCTACACTGAAGCTTTCTTT.

There are a few counts of this clonotype. This chain uses TRBV2 with TRBJ2-7; TRBD1 matches 10 bases. Germline lookup yields CDR1 SNHLY and CDR2 FYNNEI. The CDR3 runs to 14 residues. The trim removed 8 bases at V and 6 bases at J, leaving 10 bases unmatched. The CDR3 sequence is CASSTGTGVGEQYF. The CDR3 DNA follows: TGTGCCAGCTCAACCGGGACAGGGGTGGGCGAGCAGTACTTC.

This chain links TRBV29-1 with TRBJ2-7; D possibly uses TRBD1 or TRBD2 (7 bases each). Trimming left V 3 bases short and J 2 bases short, with 20 bases between. CDR1 and CDR2 from the germline V gene are SQVTM and ANQGSEA. The CDR3 runs 16 residues. CDR3 nucleotides: TGCAGCGTTGAGGGTGGGGGGGGACAGAGGGCCTACGAGCAGTACTTC. Protein sequence: CSVEGGGGQRAYEQYF.

In its sample, this clonotype was seen many times. The J gene is TRBJ2-7, the V gene TRBV3-1; 8 bases match TRBD2. The CDR3 sequence is 16 residues long. CDR1 and CDR2 from the germline V gene are LGHDT and YNNKEL (reference sequence). With V trimmed by 0 bases and J by 1 base, 5 bases remained unmatched. The CDR3, as DNA: TGTGCCAGCAGCCAAGATCTTCAGCGGGAGTCCTACGAGCAGTACTTC. This gives the protein CASSQDLQRESYEQYF.

This clonotype came up many times. V usage is TRBV27 and J usage is TRBJ2-6, with 7 bases matching TRBD2. Germline V gene lookup returns CDR1 MNHEY and CDR2 SMNVEV (reference sequence). There are 16 residues in the CDR3. Trimming removed 5 bases from V and 0 bases from J; junction bases left unmatched: 4. CDR3 bases: TGTGCCAGCAGTCCGCCGGGAGGCTCTGGGGCCAACGTCCTGACTTTC. The encoded protein is CASSPPGGSGANVLTF. Variable domain in full (rest from reference TRBV27 and TRBJ2-6): EAQVTQNPRYLITVTGKKLTVTCSQNMNHEYMSWYRQDPGLGLRQIYYSMNVEVTDKGDVPEGYKVSRKEKRNFPLILESPSPNQTSLYFCASSPPGGSGANVLTFGAGSRLTVL.

This clonotype was counted many times. The rearrangement uses TRBV30 and TRBJ1-1; D unresolved. Germline V lookup: CDR1 GTSNPN, CDR2 SVGIG (reference sequence). Trimming stripped 4 bases from V and 0 bases from J, with 9 bases between. The CDR3 is 13 amino acids. CDR3 loop: CAWITRLNTEAFF. The CDR3 DNA reads TGTGCCTGGATAACCCGACTGAACACTGAAGCTTTCTTT.

The chain combines TRBV20-1 with TRBJ2-7, with a weak D call TRBD2 (5 bases). V lost 6 bases, J lost 0 bases, and 18 bases lay in between. CDR1 is DFQATT, CDR2 SNEGSKA, per germline (reference sequence). The CDR3 is 15 amino acids. CDR3 DNA sequence: TGCAGTGCCCGAGGTTCTAGCAGTAGCTCCTACGAGCAGTACTTC. Protein sequence: CSARGSSSSSYEQYF.

This clonotype appeared many times. The chain recombines TRBV15 with TRBJ2-3; possibly TRBD2 for D (5 bases). The CDR3 length is 17 residues. Per the germline V gene, CDR1 is LNHNV and CDR2 is YYDKDF (reference sequence). Trimming removed 0 bases from V and 1 base from J, with 14 bases in between. CDR3 nucleotide sequence: TGTGCCACCAGCAGAGAGGCGGGCGCTACCCGCACAGATACGCAGTATTTT. Translated: CATSREAGATRTDTQYF.

This clonotype showed up just a few times. CDR3 sequence reads: CASSGRGGPGELFF. CDR3 DNA sequence: TGTGCCAGCAGTGGACGCGGGGGACCCGGGGAGCTGTTTTTT. The chain links TRBV6-4 to TRBJ2-2; 7 bases match TRBD2. Germline assignment: CDR1 MRHNA and CDR2 SNTAGT. This CDR3 contains 14 residues. Trimming removed 4 bases from V and 6 bases from J; junction bases left unmatched: 5.

A remark on this clonotype: This sequence may be a read error, since a much larger clone differs from it by one base. The chain has TRBV4-2 and TRBJ2-7; 8 nucleotides align to TRBD1. The germline gives CDR1 LGHNA, CDR2 YNFKEQ. The CDR3 covers 16 residues. The CDR3 DNA sequence: TGTGCCAGCAGCCGGAATACAGGGGGTTACTCCTACGAGCGGTACTTC. This gives the protein CASSRNTGGYSYERYF.

In its sample, this clonotype was seen many times. The rearrangement uses TRBV7-8 and TRBJ2-7; D not certain. V dropped 5 bases and J dropped 2 bases, with 10 bases sitting between them. Germline V gene sequence: CDR1 SGHVS, CDR2 FQNEAQ. The CDR3 is 13 amino acids. The CDR3 loop is CASSPPITYEQYF. In DNA, the CDR3 is TGTGCCAGCAGCCCACCTATTACCTACGAGCAGTACTTC.

V gene TRBV27 combines with J gene TRBJ2-3; TRBD2 might be the D (5 bases). This CDR3 region has 15 residues. Trimming pared 0 bases from V and 3 bases from J, leaving 10 bases between. Germline values: CDR1 MNHEY, CDR2 SMNVEV (reference sequence). The CDR3 DNA is TGTGCCAGCAGTTTATCGAGGGCAGCAACAGATACGCAGTATTTT. Its protein is CASSLSRAATDTQYF.

The chain is built from TRBV10-3 and TRBJ1-2; D is perhaps TRBD1 (5 bases). V was cut by 8 bases and J by 3 bases, with 34 bases left in between. CDR1 is ENHRY, CDR2 SYGVKD, per germline. This CDR3 is 20 amino acids long. The CDR3 DNA is TGTGCCATCGGGGATCGTCGGGGTTCCAGGGCCGCCTCTTTCCACTATGGCTACACCTTC. Translating it yields CAIGDRRGSRAASFHYGYTF.

CDR3 residues: CASRDLSYEQYF. The CDR3 region has the DNA TGTGCCAGCCGGGACCTCTCCTACGAGCAGTACTTC. This chain connects TRBV6-1 to TRBJ2-7; the D gene could be TRBD1 or TRBD2 (5 bases each). V was clipped by 8 bases and J by 0 bases, with 8 bases between them. The CDR3 totals 12 residues. CDR1 and CDR2 (germline): MNHNS, SASEGT.

This clonotype was observed a handful of times. The chain joins TRBV6-2 or TRBV6-3 to TRBJ1-1; D is perhaps TRBD1 (6 bases). Germline CDR1 reads MNHEY; CDR2 reads SVGEGT. CDR3 length equals 15 residues. The V end was cut by 5 bases, the J end by 0 bases, with 13 bases between. In DNA, the CDR3 is TGTGCCAGCAGTAAGGGGGGCCATTTGAACACTGAAGCTTTCTTT. The encoded protein is CASSKGGHLNTEAFF.

This clonotype was observed a few times. The chain uses TRBV6-1 and TRBJ1-5, with unresolved D. Trimming took off 6 bases at V and 7 bases at J, with 13 bases between the two ends. The CDR3 has 13 residues. Germline CDR1 is MNHNS and CDR2 is SASEGT. CDR3 nucleotide sequence: TGTGCCAGCAGCGCAAGGGTATGGCAGCCCCAGCATTTT. Amino acid sequence: CASSARVWQPQHF.